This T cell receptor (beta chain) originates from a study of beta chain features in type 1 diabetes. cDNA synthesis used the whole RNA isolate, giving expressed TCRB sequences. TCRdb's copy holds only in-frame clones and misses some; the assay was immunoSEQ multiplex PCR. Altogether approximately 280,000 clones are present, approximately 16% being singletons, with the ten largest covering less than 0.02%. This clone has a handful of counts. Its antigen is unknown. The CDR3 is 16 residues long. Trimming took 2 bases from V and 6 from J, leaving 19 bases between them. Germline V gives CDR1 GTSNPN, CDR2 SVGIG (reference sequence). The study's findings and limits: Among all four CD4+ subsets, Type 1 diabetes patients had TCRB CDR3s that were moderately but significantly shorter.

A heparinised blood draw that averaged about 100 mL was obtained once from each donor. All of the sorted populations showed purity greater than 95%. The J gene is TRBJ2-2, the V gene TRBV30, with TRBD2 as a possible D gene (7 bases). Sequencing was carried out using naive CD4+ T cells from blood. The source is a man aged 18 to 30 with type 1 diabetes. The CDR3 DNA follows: TGTGCCTGGAGTCGTTCGCTGGGGCGGGGGCCCGGGGAGCTGTTTTTT. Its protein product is CAWSRSLGRGPGELFF.